This T cell receptor beta chain was obtained from a study of OX40 agonist ivuxolimab in advanced cancers. As for the study in general: Those enrolled were 82.7% male, with a mean age of approximately 60 years and ages from about 20 to 90. One patient with hepatocellular carcinoma and two with cutaneous melanoma, three in all, had partial responses. Findings and limits, study-wide: Clonal expansion by week 6 occurred in CD4+ and CD8+ blood T cells (at 0.1 to 3.0 mg/kg).

As regards this clone: Its specificity is not known.

This CDR3 comprises 13 residues. Trimming cost V 4 bases and J 3 bases, with 12 bases left between them. Germline V lookup: CDR1 GTSNPN, CDR2 SVGIG (reference sequence). Sequencing was performed with immunoSEQ multiplex PCR; in TCRdb, only in-frame clones are kept and a portion is missing. The sample has 65,000 to 75,000 clones; 70% to 90% are singletons. This clonotype was sampled from an adult with an advanced solid tumor such as melanoma, head and neck, liver or kidney cancer. The sample in question was CD4+ or CD8+ T cells sorted from blood, obtained in a trial of the OX40 agonist ivuxolimab. The rearrangement uses TRBV30 and TRBJ1-1; D uncertain. As DNA, the CDR3 is TGTGCCTGGAATAGCATGGCCGACACTGAAGCTTTCTTT. Its protein is CAWNSMADTEAFF.